The 6 T cell receptor beta chains below all came from one sample that was sequenced in a study of OX40 agonist ivuxolimab in advanced cancers. This table comes from immunoSEQ multiplex PCR, and its TCRdb copy is limited to in-frame clones, with some not included. The table has tens of thousands of clones, about 88% seen once. This specimen consisted of CD4+ or CD8+ T cells sorted from blood, obtained in a trial of the OX40 agonist ivuxolimab. These receptors all come from an adult with an advanced solid tumor such as melanoma, head and neck, liver or kidney cancer.

The chain joins TRBV9 to TRBJ2-2, with D perhaps TRBD1 (5 bases). Trimming left V 0 bases short and J 6 bases short, with 15 bases between. The CDR3 covers 16 residues. Germline V lookup: CDR1 SGDLS, CDR2 YYNGEE. The CDR3 loop is CASSVALGLRSGELFF. For the CDR3, the DNA is TGTGCCAGCAGCGTAGCTTTGGGGCTTAGATCCGGGGAGCTGTTTTTT.

The V call is TRBV6-5, the J call TRBJ2-1; D is possibly TRBD2 (5 bases). V lost 7 bases and J 10 bases, leaving 11 bases between the germline ends. CDR3 length: 11 residues. Looked up from germline, CDR1 is MNHEY and CDR2 is SVGAGI. The CDR3 region is CASTTRWEQFF. In nucleotides, the CDR3 is TGTGCCAGCACCACTAGATGGGAGCAGTTCTTC.

The V and J genes are TRBV19 and TRBJ1-3; no clear D gene. Trimming took 3 bases from V and 4 from J, leaving 4 bases between them. Germline V gene data show CDR1 as LNHDA and CDR2 as SQIVND (reference sequence). The CDR3 covers 12 residues. The CDR3 is CASSMNGNTIYF. The CDR3 nucleotides read TGTGCCAGTAGTATGAACGGAAACACCATATATTTT.

The CDR3 nucleotides read TGTGCCAGCAGCTTGTTTGGCGAGACCCAGTACTTC. This translates into CASSLFGETQYF. The V call is TRBV5-6, the J call TRBJ2-5; D call uncertain. V shed 1 base and J shed 5 bases, with 6 bases lying between them. The CDR3 contains 12 residues. From germline, CDR1 is SGHDT and CDR2 YYEEEE.

The rearrangement links TRBV6-5 to TRBJ1-1, with unresolved D. This CDR3 has 11 amino acids. CDR1 and CDR2 (germline): MNHEY, SVGAGI. Trimming removed 0 bases at V and 11 bases at J, with 7 bases between. The CDR3 protein is CASSYSGSAFF. The CDR3 nucleotides are TGTGCCAGCAGTTACTCGGGGTCTGCTTTCTTT.

Details on this clone: Other DNA variants within this sample encode the same CDR3. This chain uses TRBV28 with TRBJ1-2; D remains ambiguous. V was clipped by 2 bases and J by 2 bases, with 6 bases between them. This CDR3 has 13 amino acids. Per germline, CDR1 MDHEN and CDR2 SYDVKM. The CDR3 nucleotides are TGTGCCAGCAGTTTAACCGGGAACTATGGCTACACCTTC. It encodes CASSLTGNYGYTF.